These T cell receptor beta chains were read from a single sample in a study of shared clonotypes between healthy human individuals. Libraries were prepared by immunoSEQ multiplex PCR; TCRdb keeps only in-frame clonotypes and omits some of them. This table has millions of clones, 85% to 95% appearing once. Input material: naive CD8+ T cells from PBMCs. Receptors originate from a man aged 18 to 29 in good health. Some clones in this sample may be carry-over from other donors' samples. Each CDR3 is given with its conserved first and last residue. Fields, in order: V gene, clone size, D gene, J gene, CDR3 DNA, CDR3 protein. A D gene is named only where the DNA matches it firmly. Clone size appears in some rows only: once, few, many, or a class for an expanded clone.

TRBV28,-,TRBD2,TRBJ2-5,TGTGCCAGCAGTCCCCAGCGGGACTCGAAGGAGGGGTGGACCCAGTACTTC,CASSPQRDSKEGWTQYF
TRBV29-1,-,TRBD1,TRBJ2-7,TGCAGCGCCTGGGACAGGGGATCGGTAGAGCAGTACTTC,CSAWDRGSVEQYF
TRBV4-2,once,TRBD1,TRBJ2-7,TGTGCCAGCAGCCAAGATGTCCCGAGGGGGCGGGTCTCCTACGAGCAGTACTTC,CASSQDVPRGRVSYEQYF
TRBV29-1,-,-,TRBJ2-3,TGCAGCGTGGTAGGGCCAGATACGCAGTATTTT,CSVVGPDTQYF
TRBV4-3,-,-,TRBJ2-1,TGCGCCAGCAGCCAAGATATGGACCCCGAGCAGTTCTTC,CASSQDMDPEQFF
TRBV29-1,once,TRBD2,TRBJ2-5,TGCAGCGTCGGGGGGTCCCGTTTGGTGGTCCCGTACCAAGAGACCCAGTACTTC,CSVGGSRLVVPYQETQYF
TRBV19,-,-,TRBJ1-2,TGTGCCAGTAGTATAAACAGGGCGTTTGATGGCTACACCTTC,CASSINRAFDGYTF
TRBV6-5,-,-,TRBJ2-7,TGTGCCAGCAGTCCCCAGGGGCAGGCAGGCGAGCAGTACTTC,CASSPQGQAGEQYF
TRBV14,-,-,TRBJ1-1,TGTGCCAGCAGCCAAGATCCCGGTGCTGAAGCTTTCTTT,CASSQDPGAEAFF
TRBV29-1,-,TRBD2,TRBJ2-1,TGCAGCGTATTGTCCGGGACTAGCGGGAATGAGCAGTTCTTC,CSVLSGTSGNEQFF
TRBV7-9,-,TRBD1,TRBJ1-4,TGTGCCAGCAGCTCCTGGACAGGGGGTCGAAATGAAAAACTGTTTTTT,CASSSWTGGRNEKLFF
TRBV6-6,-,-,TRBJ1-6,TGTGCCAGCAGTTATAGAGTGGCCCCGGATTCACCCCTCCACTTT,CASSYRVAPDSPLHF
TRBV21-1,-,-,TRBJ1-2,TGTGCCAGCAGCCCCGTTGGACCAACGAGGGGGCTCTATGGCTACACCTTC,CASSPVGPTRGLYGYTF
TRBV5-1,-,TRBD2,TRBJ2-2,TGCGCCAGCAGTTCTAGCGGGAACACCGGGGAGCTGTTTTTT,CASSSSGNTGELFF
TRBV7-2,-,-,TRBJ2-7,TGTGCCAGCAGCTTAGTTACGGCTTCCTACGAGCAGTACTTC,CASSLVTASYEQYF
TRBV10-3,-,-,TRBJ1-5,TGTGCCATCAGTGACACCTGGAAACCCGAACTGTCCCAGCATTTT,CAISDTWKPELSQHF
TRBV9,-,TRBD1,TRBJ2-7,TGTGCCAGCAGCGTGGGTACAGGGGCTGCCTACGAGCAGTACTTC,CASSVGTGAAYEQYF
TRBV27,-,TRBD2,TRBJ2-1,TGTGCCAGCAGTTTCGGGGCAGGGAGGGGATTAGCGGGAGGGCCTAATGAGCAGTTCTTC,CASSFGAGRGLAGGPNEQFF
TRBV19,-,TRBD1,TRBJ1-6,TGTGCCAGTAGTATGACAGGGCTCGCTAATTCACCCCTCCACTTT,CASSMTGLANSPLHF
TRBV25-1,-,TRBD2,TRBJ2-1,TGTGCCAGCAGTGAGGGACTAGCGGGAGGGCGGAATGAGCAGTTCTTC,CASSEGLAGGRNEQFF
TRBV7-9,-,TRBD1,TRBJ2-7,TGTGCCAGCAGCTCAATAGACAGGGTCTACGAGCAGTACTTC,CASSSIDRVYEQYF
TRBV6-5,-,TRBD2,TRBJ2-5,TGTGCCAGCAGTTACATTGGTAGCGGGACCCAAGAGACCCAGTACTTC,CASSYIGSGTQETQYF
TRBV2,-,TRBD2,TRBJ2-7,TGTGCCAGCAGGGCCGGGACTAGCGGGAGGTCCTACGAGCAGTACTTC,CASRAGTSGRSYEQYF
TRBV19,once,-,TRBJ1-1,TGTGCCAGTAGTATTCACTCGAAGACCGCTGAAGCTTTCTTT,CASSIHSKTAEAFF
TRBV9,-,-,TRBJ2-7,TGTGCCAGCAGCCTCGGGACCGCCGAACCTAGTTACGAGCAGTACTTC,CASSLGTAEPSYEQYF
TRBV9,-,-,TRBJ1-1,TGTGCCAGCAGCGTAGGAGGACGATCGGACACTGAAGCTTTCTTT,CASSVGGRSDTEAFF
TRBV19,once,TRBD2,TRBJ2-7,TGTGCCAGTAGCCTGGGAGGTAGCGGGAGTATCGCCTACGAGCAGTACTTC,CASSLGGSGSIAYEQYF
TRBV9,-,-,TRBJ1-1,TGTGCCAGCAGCGTAGGTAGAACAACCGATAGGAACACTGAAGCTTTCTTT,CASSVGRTTDRNTEAFF
TRBV7-9,-,-,TRBJ2-2,TGTAGGTGTGTGTCGGCGAACACCGGGGAGCTGTTTTTT,CRCVSANTGELFF
TRBV6-4,-,-,TRBJ1-2,TGTGCCAGCAGTGAGAGGGTGGGGACAACCTCCTATGGCTACACCTTC,CASSERVGTTSYGYTF
TRBV10-2,once,-,TRBJ2-7,TGCGCCAGCGGGGCCCAAGGAGACGAGCAGTACTTC,CASGAQGDEQYF
TRBV9,-,-,TRBJ2-7,TGTGCCAGCAGCCAGGGTGGGGGCGACCCCTACGAGCAGTACTTC,CASSQGGGDPYEQYF
TRBV7-3,-,TRBD2,TRBJ2-3,TGTGCCAGCAGCCTTAGCGGGAGGATGGATACGCAGTATTTT,CASSLSGRMDTQYF
TRBV7-9,-,TRBD2,TRBJ2-3,TGTGCCAGCAGCTCCAGACTAGCGGTCACAGATACGCAGTATTTT,CASSSRLAVTDTQYF
TRBV5-4,-,-,TRBJ2-7,TGTGCCAGCAGCCCTGTTATGGGACACGAGCAGTACTTC,CASSPVMGHEQYF
TRBV27,-,TRBD2,TRBJ2-1,TGTGCCAGCAGTCCCTCGCGGGGGGTGAGCTCCTACAATGAGCAGTTCTTC,CASSPSRGVSSYNEQFF
TRBV7-8,-,-,TRBJ2-7,TGTGCCAGCAGCGACGCGACAGGATACGAGCAGTACTTC,CASSDATGYEQYF
TRBV6-1,-,TRBD1,TRBJ2-5,TGTGCCAGCAGGGTGACAGGGGCAAGCCAAGAGACCCAGTACTTC,CASRVTGASQETQYF
TRBV7-9,-,-,TRBJ1-4,TGTGCCAGCAGCTTTAGTACCCTCACTAATGAAAAACTGTTTTTT,CASSFSTLTNEKLFF
TRBV10-3,once,-,TRBJ2-1,TGTGCCACCTTAAGCCCTCAGGGCCGGGAGCAGTTCTTC,CATLSPQGREQFF
TRBV7-9,-,-,TRBJ2-3,TGTGCCAGCAAGGGGTCTGGACAGCCCACAGATACGCAGTATTTT,CASKGSGQPTDTQYF
TRBV6-1,once,TRBD2,TRBJ2-1,TGTGCCAGCAGTGAACTCGGGACTACCAATGAGCAGTTCTTC,CASSELGTTNEQFF
TRBV9,-,TRBD2,TRBJ2-7,TGTGCCAGCAGCGTAGGCGGGGGAGCCTACGAGCAGTACTTC,CASSVGGGAYEQYF
TRBV10-3,once,TRBD2,TRBJ2-7,TGTGCCATCAGTGAGCCGGGACTAGCGGGAGCATACGAGCAGTACTTC,CAISEPGLAGAYEQYF
TRBV15,-,-,TRBJ2-3,TGTGCCACCACGGCGGGCGGGGGCGATACGCAGTATTTT,CATTAGGGDTQYF
TRBV27,-,-,TRBJ2-7,TGTGCCAGTTGCAGCATCGGGGGCGAGCAGTACTTC,CASCSIGGEQYF
TRBV14,-,TRBD2,TRBJ2-5,TGTGCCAGCAGCCAAGTCGGGCTAGCGGGATTCTGGGAGACCCAGTACTTC,CASSQVGLAGFWETQYF
TRBV12-2,-,-,TRBJ2-5,TGTGCAAGTCGCTCTACGACAGGGGTGGGGGAGACCCAGTACTTC,CASRSTTGVGETQYF
TRBV19,-,-,TRBJ1-2,TGTGCCAGTAGTCTCAGTTCCTATGGCTACACCTTC,CASSLSSYGYTF
TRBV4-1,-,TRBD2,TRBJ2-7,TGCGCCAGCAGTCGGACTAGTAGACCTTACGAGCAGTACTTC,CASSRTSRPYEQYF
TRBV10-3,-,-,TRBJ2-7,TGTGCCACCGACGCCGGGGGGCGAAACGAGCAGTACTTC,CATDAGGRNEQYF
TRBV30,once,TRBD1,TRBJ2-7,TGTGCCTGGAGTTCGGGACAGGGCGACAACGAGCAGTACTTC,CAWSSGQGDNEQYF
TRBV5-5,-,-,TRBJ1-1,TGTGCCAGCAGCTTGGGGGTCGACACTGAAGCTTTCTTT,CASSLGVDTEAFF
TRBV19,-,-,TRBJ2-7,TGTGCCAGTAGTTTCGACAGCTCCTACGAGCAGTACTTC,CASSFDSSYEQYF
TRBV4-1,-,-,TRBJ2-7,TGCGCCAGCAGCCAAGAAGGCAGGGCCAACTACGAGCAGTACTTC,CASSQEGRANYEQYF
TRBV7-9,-,-,TRBJ2-7,TGTGCCAGCAGCCCTTCCACTAGTACCGAGCAGTACTTC,CASSPSTSTEQYF
TRBV27,-,-,TRBJ2-7,TGTGCCAGCAGCCCTATGGTTGGGGGGCTGGAGCAGTACTTC,CASSPMVGGLEQYF
TRBV5-1,-,TRBD2,TRBJ2-5,TGCGCCAGCCAAACAAGGACTAGCGGGATCCAAGAGACCCAGTACTTC,CASQTRTSGIQETQYF
TRBV27,-,-,TRBJ2-5,TGTGCCAGCAGTTTATCGCGGGTACCCCAAGAGACCCAGTACTTC,CASSLSRVPQETQYF